This record concerns one T cell receptor (beta chain) sequence. Its specificity is unknown. TCRdb re-derived calls from the 5' RACE reads in MiXCR, one entry per CDR3 protein. The table shows about 350,000 distinct CDR3 sequences, with roughly 15% occurring only once. The CDR3 is 14 residues long. V lost 1 base to trimming and J lost 4 bases, with 7 bases between them. CDR1 is SEHNR, CDR2 FQNEAQ, per germline (reference sequence). This sample is drawn from a study of T-cell memory formation after mild COVID-19. In the study overall: The TCR clusters were mostly specific to one donor.

Whole-study findings and limits: CM and EM subsets held most contracting CD4+ clones; EMRA held CD8+ ones. Several responding clones turned up in pre-infection memory, indicating that cross-reactive memory may have taken part.

The chain employs TRBV7-9 and TRBJ2-2, with D perhaps TRBD2 (6 bases). The sequenced sample consisted of PBMCs or a T cell subset sorted from them (not recorded which). The sequence came from a man between 18 and 35 years old who had mild COVID-19 (a few samples of this study predate the infection). Cell type and time point are not known. For the CDR3, the DNA is TGTGCCAGCAGCTTAGGAGCGGGCACCGGGGAGCTGTTTTTT. As protein: CASSLGAGTGELFF. The whole variable domain, remainder taken from reference TRBV7-9 and TRBJ2-2, is DTGVSQNPRHKITKRGQNVTFRCDPISEHNRLYWYRQTLGQGPEFLTYFQNEAQLEKSRLLSDRFSAERPKGSFSTLEIQRTEQGDSAMYLCASSLGAGTGELFFGEGSRLTVL.